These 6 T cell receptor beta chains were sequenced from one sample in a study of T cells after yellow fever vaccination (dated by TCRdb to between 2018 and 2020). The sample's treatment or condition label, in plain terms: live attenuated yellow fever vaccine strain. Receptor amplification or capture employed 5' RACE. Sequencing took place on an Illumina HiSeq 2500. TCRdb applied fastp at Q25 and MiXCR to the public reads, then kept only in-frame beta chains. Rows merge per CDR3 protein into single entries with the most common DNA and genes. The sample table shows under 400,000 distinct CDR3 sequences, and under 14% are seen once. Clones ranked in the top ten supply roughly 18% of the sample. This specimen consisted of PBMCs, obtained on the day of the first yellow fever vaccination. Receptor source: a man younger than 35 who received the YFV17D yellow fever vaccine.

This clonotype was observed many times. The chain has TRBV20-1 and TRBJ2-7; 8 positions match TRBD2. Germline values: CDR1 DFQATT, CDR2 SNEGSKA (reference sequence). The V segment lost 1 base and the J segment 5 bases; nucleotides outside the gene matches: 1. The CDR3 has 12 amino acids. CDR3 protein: CSARVGGDEQYF. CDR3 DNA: TGCAGTGCTAGAGTCGGGGGGGACGAGCAGTACTTC.

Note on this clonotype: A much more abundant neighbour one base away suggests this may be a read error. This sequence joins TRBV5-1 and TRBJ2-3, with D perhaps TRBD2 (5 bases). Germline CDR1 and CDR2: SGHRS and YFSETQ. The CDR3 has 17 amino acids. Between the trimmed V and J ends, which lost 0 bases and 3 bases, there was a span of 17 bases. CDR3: CASSLGGAVGLTDTQYF. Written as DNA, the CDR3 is TGCGCCAGCAGCTTGGGCGGAGCGGTGGGCCTAACAGATACGCAGTATTTT.

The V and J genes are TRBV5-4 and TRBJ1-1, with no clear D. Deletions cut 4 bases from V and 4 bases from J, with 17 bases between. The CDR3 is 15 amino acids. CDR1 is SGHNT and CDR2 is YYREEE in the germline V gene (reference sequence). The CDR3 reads CASSLDPDGATEAFF. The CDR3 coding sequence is TGTGCCAGCAGCCTAGATCCGGACGGAGCCACTGAAGCTTTCTTT. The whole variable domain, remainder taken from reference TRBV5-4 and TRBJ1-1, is ETGVTQSPTHLIKTRGQQVTLRCSSQSGHNTVSWYQQALGQGPQFIFQYYREEENGRGNFPPRFSGLQFPNYSSELNVNALELDDSALYLCASSLDPDGATEAFFGQGTRLTVV.

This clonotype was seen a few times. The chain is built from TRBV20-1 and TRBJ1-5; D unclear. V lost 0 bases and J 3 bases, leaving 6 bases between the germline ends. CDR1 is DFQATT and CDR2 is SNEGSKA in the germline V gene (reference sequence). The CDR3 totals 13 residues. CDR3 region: CSAREGFNQPQHF. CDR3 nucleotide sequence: TGCAGTGCTAGAGAGGGGTTCAATCAGCCCCAGCATTTT.

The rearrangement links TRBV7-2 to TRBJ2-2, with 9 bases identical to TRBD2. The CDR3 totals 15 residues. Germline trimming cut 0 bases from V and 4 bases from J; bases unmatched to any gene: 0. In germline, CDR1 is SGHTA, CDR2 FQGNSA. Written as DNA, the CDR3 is TGTGCCAGCAGCTTAGCACTAGCGGGCACCGGGGAGCTGTTTTTT. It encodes CASSLALAGTGELFF.

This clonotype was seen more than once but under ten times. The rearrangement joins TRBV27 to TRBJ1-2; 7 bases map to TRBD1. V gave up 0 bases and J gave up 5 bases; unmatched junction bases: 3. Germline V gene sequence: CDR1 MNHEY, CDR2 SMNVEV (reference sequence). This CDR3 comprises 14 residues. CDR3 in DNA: TGTGCCAGCAGTTTATCAGGACAGGTTTATGGCTACACCTTC. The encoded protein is CASSLSGQVYGYTF.